A single sample gave rise to the 21 T cell receptor beta chains below, sequenced in a study of cytomegalovirus exposure and HLA in healthy donors. Assay used: immunoSEQ multiplex PCR; TCRdb lists only in-frame clones, some missing. The top ten hold around 1% of the sample, which has 250,000 to 300,000 clones, roughly 85% seen once. The sample comprised PBMCs. These receptors were collected from a woman aged 18-35 years in good health and CMV-seronegative.

Only one count was recorded for this clone. CDR3 sequence reads: CASSARSSGANVLTF. The CDR3 nucleotides are TGCGCCAGCAGCGCGAGGAGCTCTGGGGCCAACGTCCTGACTTTC. This sequence joins TRBV5-1 and TRBJ2-6, with no clear D. The germline V gene encodes CDR1 SGHRS and CDR2 YFSETQ. V was cut by 4 bases and J by 0 bases, with 8 bases left in between. The CDR3 runs to 15 residues. Filled out from reference TRBV5-1 and TRBJ2-6, the complete variable domain reads KAGVTQTPRYLIKTRGQQVTLSCSPISGHRSVSWYQQTPGQGLQFLFEYFSETQRNKGNFPGRFSGRQFSNSRSEMNVSTLELGDSALYLCASSARSSGANVLTFGAGSRLTVL.

This sequence joins TRBV27 and TRBJ2-3; perhaps TRBD1 as D (5 bases). The germline V gene has CDR1 MNHEY and CDR2 SMNVEV (reference sequence). The CDR3 is made up of 15 amino acids. The germline V and J ends were trimmed by 2 bases and 1 base, with 10 bases remaining between them. This chain's CDR3 is CASSLPQGGTDTQYF. The CDR3 coding sequence is TGTGCCAGCAGTTTACCCCAGGGCGGCACAGATACGCAGTATTTT.

The J gene is TRBJ1-1, the V gene TRBV7-9; D perhaps matches TRBD1 (5 bases). V dropped 4 bases and J dropped 1 base, with 13 bases sitting between them. Germline-derived CDR1 and CDR2 are SEHNR and FQNEAQ (reference sequence). CDR3 length: 15 residues. Here the CDR3 DNA reads TGTGCCAGCAGCTCGACCGGGACTGGGAACACTGAAGCTTTCTTT. It codes for CASSSTGTGNTEAFF.

This chain joins TRBV6-4 and TRBJ2-7, with TRBD2 matching over 7 bases. Germline V gene data show CDR1 as MRHNA and CDR2 as SNTAGT. The CDR3 runs to 15 residues. V was pared by 3 bases and J by 2 bases, with 7 bases of the junction left unmatched. The chain's CDR3 is CASSEPSGNPYEQYF. The CDR3 coding sequence is TGTGCCAGCAGTGAGCCTAGCGGCAACCCCTACGAGCAGTACTTC.

The J gene is TRBJ2-6, the V gene TRBV9; D perhaps matches TRBD1 (6 bases). Looked up from germline, CDR1 is SGDLS and CDR2 is YYNGEE. V was pared by 4 bases and J by 1 base, with 9 bases between. This CDR3 is 15 amino acids long. The CDR3 bases are TGTGCCAGCAGCCCCAGGGGATCTGGGGCCAACGTCCTGACTTTC. Protein sequence: CASSPRGSGANVLTF.

V and J are TRBV30 and TRBJ1-4; unclear D gene. This CDR3 spans 13 amino acids. V was pared by 4 bases and J by 4 bases, with 10 bases between. The germline V gene has CDR1 GTSNPN and CDR2 SVGIG (reference sequence). This CDR3 reads CAWTAGGNEKLFF. DNA of the CDR3: TGTGCCTGGACGGCCGGAGGTAATGAAAAACTGTTTTTT.

The V call is TRBV5-6, the J call TRBJ1-1; 7 nucleotides agree with TRBD1. V dropped 6 bases and J dropped 3; count of bases not matched to a gene: 5. Germline V gene sequence: CDR1 SGHDT, CDR2 YYEEEE. The CDR3 is 13 residues long. CDR3 loop: CASTLDRDTEAFF. The CDR3 DNA reads TGTGCCAGCACCCTCGACAGGGACACTGAAGCTTTCTTT.

This clone was seen a few times. In DNA, the CDR3 is TGTGCCCGCCGGAGCGGGGGTGAGACCCAGTACTTC. Translated: CARRSGGETQYF. This sequence joins TRBV30 and TRBJ2-5; 8 nucleotides line up with TRBD2. Trimming cost V 8 bases and J 5 bases; bases outside gene matches: 7. Germline lookup yields CDR1 GTSNPN and CDR2 SVGIG (reference sequence). CDR3 length equals 12 residues.

The rearrangement uses TRBV7-2 and TRBJ2-5, with D possibly TRBD2 on 6 matching bases. V was cut by 2 bases and J by 7 bases, with 17 bases left in between. Germline V gene lookup returns CDR1 SGHTA and CDR2 FQGNSA. The CDR3 is 15 amino acids. CDR3 region: CASSLLRRGQGTQYF. The CDR3 DNA is TGTGCCAGCAGCTTATTACGGCGGGGCCAGGGGACCCAGTACTTC.

The rearrangement links TRBV4-3 to TRBJ2-7; 10 bases are shared with TRBD2. The J segment lost 3 bases and the V segment lost 1 base, leaving 3 bases of the junction unmatched. CDR1 and CDR2 from the germline V gene are LGHNA and YSLEER. The CDR3 consists of 15 residues. The CDR3 loop reads CASSQASGGFYEQYF. The CDR3 region has the DNA TGCGCCAGCAGCCAAGCTAGCGGGGGTTTCTACGAGCAGTACTTC.

V is TRBV4-1 and J is TRBJ2-7; tentative D call: TRBD1 (5 bases). The CDR3 loop spans 14 amino acids. CDR1 is MGHRA and CDR2 is YSYEKL in the germline V gene. V lost 2 bases and J 2 bases, leaving 10 bases between the germline ends. The CDR3 spells CASSQIDRTYEQYF. In DNA form, the CDR3 reads TGCGCCAGCAGCCAAATCGACAGAACCTACGAGCAGTACTTC.

The V and J genes are TRBV4-2 and TRBJ2-3, with TRBD2 matching 13 bases. This CDR3 comprises 17 residues. Unmatched junction bases numbered 6, after V lost 0 bases and J lost 6 bases. Germline values: CDR1 LGHNA, CDR2 YNFKEQ. Written as DNA, the CDR3 is TGTGCCAGCAGCCAAGATCTACTAGCGGGAGGGTACGATACGCAGTATTTT. Its translation is CASSQDLLAGGYDTQYF.

The rearrangement uses TRBV11-2 and TRBJ1-1; D perhaps matches TRBD1 (5 bases). Germline V gene sequence: CDR1 SGHAT, CDR2 FQNNGV. CDR3 length: 17 amino acids. Trimming shortened V by 1 base and J by 4 bases, and 19 bases separated the two germline ends. Here the CDR3 reads CASSLAVRGRRSTEAFF. As DNA, the CDR3 is TGTGCCAGCAGCTTAGCTGTTAGGGGTAGGAGATCCACTGAAGCTTTCTTT.

The rearrangement uses TRBV27 and TRBJ1-2; D possibly corresponds to TRBD1 (6 bases). Trimming pared 4 bases from V and 5 bases from J, leaving 8 bases between. The CDR3 runs 12 residues. Germline lookup yields CDR1 MNHEY and CDR2 SMNVEV (reference sequence). The CDR3 is CASSSTGYGYTF. CDR3 DNA: TGTGCCAGCAGTTCGACAGGTTATGGCTACACCTTC.

The genes are TRBV5-1 and TRBJ1-1, with 7 bases aligning to TRBD1. Germline V gene lookup returns CDR1 SGHRS and CDR2 YFSETQ. CDR3 length: 14 amino acids. The V and J ends lost 4 bases and 3 bases, in that order; junction bases with no gene match: 6. CDR3 loop: CASSAQGQDTEAFF. The CDR3 DNA follows: TGCGCCAGCAGCGCACAGGGGCAGGACACTGAAGCTTTCTTT.

This clone was counted a few times. V and J are TRBV7-2 and TRBJ2-7, with a possible D match to TRBD1 (5 bases). The CDR3 is 13 residues long. V was trimmed by 5 bases and J by 7 bases, leaving 15 bases between them. The germline gives CDR1 SGHTA, CDR2 FQGNSA. The CDR3 here is CASSQGVLTEQYF. The CDR3, as DNA: TGTGCCAGCAGCCAAGGGGTACTTACGGAGCAGTACTTC.

The genes are TRBV5-6 and TRBJ2-1; D may be TRBD1 (6 bases). This CDR3 region has 12 residues. The ends were cut back, 4 bases at V and 10 bases at J, with 12 bases in the middle. In germline, CDR1 is SGHDT, CDR2 YYEEEE. In DNA, the CDR3 is TGTGCCAGCAGCATACGACAGGAAGAGCAGTTCTTC. Its translation is CASSIRQEEQFF.

The CDR3 DNA reads TGTGCCAGCAGTTTAGGTGCCAGGGGCCCACGGGGTGAAAAACTGTTTTTT. It encodes CASSLGARGPRGEKLFF. This chain joins TRBV28 and TRBJ1-4, with a tentative D call TRBD1 (6 bases). This CDR3 is 17 amino acids long. Germline CDR1 is MDHEN and CDR2 is SYDVKM. V was pared by 2 bases and J by 7 bases, with 20 bases between.

J is TRBJ2-7 and V is TRBV19; D is possibly TRBD1 (6 bases). The ends were cut back, 3 bases at V and 0 bases at J, with 12 bases in the middle. CDR3 length equals 15 residues. Germline-derived CDR1 and CDR2 are LNHDA and SQIVND (reference sequence). CDR3 amino acids: CASSIHRARSYEQYF. In nucleotides, the CDR3 is TGTGCCAGTAGTATCCACAGGGCGCGCTCCTACGAGCAGTACTTC.

V and J are TRBV7-2 and TRBJ1-6; 8 nucleotides line up with TRBD1. Trimming at V came to 5 bases and at J to 3 bases, leaving 3 bases not matched to a gene. This CDR3 region has 15 residues. CDR1 is SGHTA, CDR2 FQGNSA, per germline. In nucleotides, the CDR3 is TGTGCCAGCAGCGTAGGACAGGGCTATAATTCACCCCTCCACTTT. Translation: CASSVGQGYNSPLHF. Using reference TRBV7-2 and TRBJ1-6 for the parts outside the CDR3, the full variable domain is GAGVSQSPSNKVTEKGKDVELRCDPISGHTALYWYRQSLGQGLEFLIYFQGNSAPDKSGLPSDRFSAERTGGSVSTLTIQRTQQEDSAVYLCASSVGQGYNSPLHFGNGTRLTVT.

The rearrangement joins TRBV30 to TRBJ2-2; no clear D. CDR3 size: 14 residues. The germline gives CDR1 GTSNPN, CDR2 SVGIG (reference sequence). The germline V and J ends were trimmed by 2 bases and 3 bases, with 10 bases remaining between them. CDR3 nucleotides: TGTGCCTGGAGTCGAAGCGCCTACACCGGGGAGCTGTTTTTT. Translation: CAWSRSAYTGELFF.